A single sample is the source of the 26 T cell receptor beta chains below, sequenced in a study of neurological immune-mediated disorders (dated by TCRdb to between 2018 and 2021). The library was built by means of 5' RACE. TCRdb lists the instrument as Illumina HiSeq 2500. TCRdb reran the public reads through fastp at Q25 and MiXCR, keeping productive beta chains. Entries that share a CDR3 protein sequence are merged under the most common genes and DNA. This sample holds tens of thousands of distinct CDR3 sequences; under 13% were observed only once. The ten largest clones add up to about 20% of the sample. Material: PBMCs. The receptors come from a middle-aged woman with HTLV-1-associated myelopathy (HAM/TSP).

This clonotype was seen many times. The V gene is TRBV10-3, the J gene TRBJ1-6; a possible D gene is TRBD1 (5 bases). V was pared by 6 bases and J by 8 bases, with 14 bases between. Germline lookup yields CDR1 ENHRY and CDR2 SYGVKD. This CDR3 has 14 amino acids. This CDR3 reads CAIRNQGGDSPLHF. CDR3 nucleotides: TGTGCCATCAGGAACCAGGGAGGCGATTCACCCCTCCACTTT.

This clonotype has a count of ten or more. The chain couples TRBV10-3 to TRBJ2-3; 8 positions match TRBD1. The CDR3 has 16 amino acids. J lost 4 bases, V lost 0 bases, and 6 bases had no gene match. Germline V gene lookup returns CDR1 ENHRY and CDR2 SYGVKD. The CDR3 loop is CAISESNRGVADTQYF. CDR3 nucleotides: TGTGCCATCAGTGAGTCGAACAGGGGGGTCGCAGATACGCAGTATTTT.

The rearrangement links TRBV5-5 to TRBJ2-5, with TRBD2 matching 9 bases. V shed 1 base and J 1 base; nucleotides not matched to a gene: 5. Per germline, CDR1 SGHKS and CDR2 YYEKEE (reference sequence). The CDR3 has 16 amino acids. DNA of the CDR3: TGTGCCAGCAGCTTGAGGCCTAGCGGGGTCCAAGAGACCCAGTACTTC. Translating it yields CASSLRPSGVQETQYF.

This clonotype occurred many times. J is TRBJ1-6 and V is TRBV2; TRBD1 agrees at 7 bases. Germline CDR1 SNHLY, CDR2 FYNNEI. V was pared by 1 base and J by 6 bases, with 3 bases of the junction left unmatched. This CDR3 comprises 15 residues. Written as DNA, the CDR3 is TGTGCCAGCAGTGAAGAGTCAGGGGGTAATTCACCCCTCCACTTT. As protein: CASSEESGGNSPLHF.

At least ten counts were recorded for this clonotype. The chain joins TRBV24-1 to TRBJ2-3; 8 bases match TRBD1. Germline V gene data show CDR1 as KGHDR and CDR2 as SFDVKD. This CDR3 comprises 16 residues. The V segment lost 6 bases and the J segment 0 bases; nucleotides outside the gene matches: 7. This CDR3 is CATSLRRGRSTDTQYF. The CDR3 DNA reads TGTGCCACCAGTCTGCGCAGGGGGCGAAGCACAGATACGCAGTATTTT.

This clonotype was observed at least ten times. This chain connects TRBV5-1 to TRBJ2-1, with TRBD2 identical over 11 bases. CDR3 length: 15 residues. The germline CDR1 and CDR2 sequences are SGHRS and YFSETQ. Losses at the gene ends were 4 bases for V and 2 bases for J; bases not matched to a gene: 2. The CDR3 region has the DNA TGCGCCAGCAGCCCTAGCGGGGGGCCCTACAATGAGCAGTTCTTC. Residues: CASSPSGGPYNEQFF. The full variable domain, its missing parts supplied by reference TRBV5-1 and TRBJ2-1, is KAGVTQTPRYLIKTRGQQVTLSCSPISGHRSVSWYQQTPGQGLQFLFEYFSETQRNKGNFPGRFSGRQFSNSRSEMNVSTLELGDSALYLCASSPSGGPYNEQFFGPGTRLTVL.

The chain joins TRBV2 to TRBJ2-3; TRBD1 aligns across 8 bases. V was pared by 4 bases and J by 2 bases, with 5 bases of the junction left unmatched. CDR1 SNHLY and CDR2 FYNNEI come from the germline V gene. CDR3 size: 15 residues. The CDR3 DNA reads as TGTGCCAGCAGTGTGACAGGGGAATACACAGATACGCAGTATTTT. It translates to CASSVTGEYTDTQYF.

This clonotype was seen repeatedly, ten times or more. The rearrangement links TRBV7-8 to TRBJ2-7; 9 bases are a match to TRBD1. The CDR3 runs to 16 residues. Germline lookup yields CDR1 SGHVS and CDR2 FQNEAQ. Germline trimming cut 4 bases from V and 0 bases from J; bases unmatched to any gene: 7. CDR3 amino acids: CASSSGRTGVSYEQYF. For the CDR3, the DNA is TGTGCCAGCAGCTCTGGGAGGACAGGGGTCTCCTACGAGCAGTACTTC. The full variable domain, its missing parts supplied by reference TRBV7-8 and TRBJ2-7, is GAGVSQSPRYKVAKRGQDVALRCDPISGHVSLFWYQQALGQGPEFLTYFQNEAQLDKSGLPSDRFFAERPEGSVSTLKIQRTQQEDSAVYLCASSSGRTGVSYEQYFGPGTRLTVT.

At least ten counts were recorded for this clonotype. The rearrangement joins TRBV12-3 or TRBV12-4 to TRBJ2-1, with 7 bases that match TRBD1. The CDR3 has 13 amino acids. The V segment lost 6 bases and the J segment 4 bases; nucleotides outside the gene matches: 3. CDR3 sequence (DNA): TGTGCCAGCAGCCCGACAGGGTACAATGAGCAGTTCTTC. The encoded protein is CASSPTGYNEQFF.

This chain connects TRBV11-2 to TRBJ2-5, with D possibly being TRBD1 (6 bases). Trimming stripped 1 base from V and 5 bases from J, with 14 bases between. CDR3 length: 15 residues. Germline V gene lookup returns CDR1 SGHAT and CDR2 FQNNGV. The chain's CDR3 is CASSLGPGTGETQYF. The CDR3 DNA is TGTGCCAGCAGCTTAGGACCAGGTACAGGGGAGACCCAGTACTTC.

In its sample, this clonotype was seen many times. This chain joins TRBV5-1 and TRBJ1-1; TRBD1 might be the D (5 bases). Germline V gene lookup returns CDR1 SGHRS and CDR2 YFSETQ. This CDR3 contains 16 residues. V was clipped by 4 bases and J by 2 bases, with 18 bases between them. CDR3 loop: CASSITPGTVNTEAFF. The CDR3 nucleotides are TGCGCCAGCAGCATAACTCCAGGGACGGTTAACACTGAAGCTTTCTTT.

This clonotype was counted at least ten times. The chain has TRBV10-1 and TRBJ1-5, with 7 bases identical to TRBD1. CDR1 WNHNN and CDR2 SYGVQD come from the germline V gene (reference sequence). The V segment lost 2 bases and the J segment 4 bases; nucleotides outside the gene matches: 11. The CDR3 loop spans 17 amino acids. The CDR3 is CASSEDRVGGRNQPQHF. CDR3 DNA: TGCGCCAGCAGTGAGGACAGGGTGGGCGGTAGGAATCAGCCCCAGCATTTT.

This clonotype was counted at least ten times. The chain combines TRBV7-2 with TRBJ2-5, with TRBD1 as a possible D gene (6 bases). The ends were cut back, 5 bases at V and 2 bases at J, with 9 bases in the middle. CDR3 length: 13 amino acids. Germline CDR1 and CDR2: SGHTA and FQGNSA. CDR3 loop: CASSADRQETQYF. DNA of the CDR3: TGTGCCAGCAGCGCGGACAGACAAGAGACCCAGTACTTC.

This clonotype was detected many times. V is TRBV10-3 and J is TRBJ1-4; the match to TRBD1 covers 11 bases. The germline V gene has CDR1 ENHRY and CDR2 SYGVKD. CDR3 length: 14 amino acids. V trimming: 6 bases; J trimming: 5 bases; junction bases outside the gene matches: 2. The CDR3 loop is CAISRDRGNEKLFF. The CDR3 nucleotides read TGTGCCATCAGCCGGGACAGGGGGAATGAAAAACTGTTTTTT.

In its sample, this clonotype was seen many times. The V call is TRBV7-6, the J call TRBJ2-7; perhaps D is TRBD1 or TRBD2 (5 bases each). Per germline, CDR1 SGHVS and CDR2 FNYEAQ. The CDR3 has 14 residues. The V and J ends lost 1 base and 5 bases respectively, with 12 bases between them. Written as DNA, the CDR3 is TGTGCCAGCAGCTTAGAAACCGAGGGGAACGAGCAGTACTTC. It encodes CASSLETEGNEQYF. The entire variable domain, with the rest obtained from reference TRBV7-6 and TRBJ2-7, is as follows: GAGVSQSPRYKVTKRGQDVALRCDPISGHVSLYWYRQALGQGPEFLTYFNYEAQQDKSGLPNDRFSAERPEGSISTLTIQRTEQRDSAMYRCASSLETEGNEQYFGPGTRLTVT.

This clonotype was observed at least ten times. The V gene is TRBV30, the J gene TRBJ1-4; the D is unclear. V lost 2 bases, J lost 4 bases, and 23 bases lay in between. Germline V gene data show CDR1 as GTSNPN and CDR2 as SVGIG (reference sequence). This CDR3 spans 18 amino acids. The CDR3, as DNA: TGTGCCTGGAGTCCTCGGAGAGGGAGTTCCTTCGGTAATGAAAAACTGTTTTTT. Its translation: CAWSPRRGSSFGNEKLFF.

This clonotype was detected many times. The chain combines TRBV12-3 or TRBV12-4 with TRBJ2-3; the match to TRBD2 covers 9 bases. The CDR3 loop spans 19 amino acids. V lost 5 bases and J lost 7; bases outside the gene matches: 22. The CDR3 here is CASSPVAGAALGGLNTQYF. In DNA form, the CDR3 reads TGTGCCAGCAGTCCCGTAGCGGGGGCCGCGCTCGGGGGATTGAATACGCAGTATTTT.

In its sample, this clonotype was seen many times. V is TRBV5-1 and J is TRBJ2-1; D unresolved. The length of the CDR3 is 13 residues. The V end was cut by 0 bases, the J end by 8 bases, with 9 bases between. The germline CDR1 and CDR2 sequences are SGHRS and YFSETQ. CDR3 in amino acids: CASSLVRRYEQFF. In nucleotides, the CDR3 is TGCGCCAGCAGCTTGGTGAGGCGTTATGAGCAGTTCTTC.

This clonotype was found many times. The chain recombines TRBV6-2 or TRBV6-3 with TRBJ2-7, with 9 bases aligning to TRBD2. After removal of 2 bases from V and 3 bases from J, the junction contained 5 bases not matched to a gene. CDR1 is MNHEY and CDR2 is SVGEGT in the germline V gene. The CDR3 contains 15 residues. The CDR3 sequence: CASSYRRTSDYEQYF. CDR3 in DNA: TGTGCCAGCAGTTACCGAAGGACTAGCGACTACGAGCAGTACTTC.

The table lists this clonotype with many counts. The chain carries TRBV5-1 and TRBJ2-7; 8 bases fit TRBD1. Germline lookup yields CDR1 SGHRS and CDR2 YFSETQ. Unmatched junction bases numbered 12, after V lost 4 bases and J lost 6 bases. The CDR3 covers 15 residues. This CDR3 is CASSAGPLTGVEQYF. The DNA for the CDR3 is TGCGCCAGCAGCGCAGGACCTTTGACAGGGGTCGAGCAGTACTTC.

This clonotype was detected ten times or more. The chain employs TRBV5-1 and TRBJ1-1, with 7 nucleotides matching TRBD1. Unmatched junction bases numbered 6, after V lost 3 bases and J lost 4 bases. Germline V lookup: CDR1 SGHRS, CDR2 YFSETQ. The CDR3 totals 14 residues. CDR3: CASSSGGTVTEAFF. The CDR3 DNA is TGCGCCAGCAGCTCGGGGGGGACAGTCACTGAAGCTTTCTTT.

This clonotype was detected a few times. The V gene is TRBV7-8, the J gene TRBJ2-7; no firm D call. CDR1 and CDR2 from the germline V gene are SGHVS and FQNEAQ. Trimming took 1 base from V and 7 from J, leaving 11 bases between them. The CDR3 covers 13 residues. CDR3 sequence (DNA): TGTGCCAGCAGCTTAGAGGGCAGACGGGAGCAGTACTTC. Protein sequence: CASSLEGRREQYF.

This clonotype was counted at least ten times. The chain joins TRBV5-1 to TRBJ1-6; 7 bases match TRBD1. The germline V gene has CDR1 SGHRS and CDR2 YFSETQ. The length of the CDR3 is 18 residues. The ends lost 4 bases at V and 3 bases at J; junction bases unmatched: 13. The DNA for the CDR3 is TGCGCCAGCAGCCTCCAGGGGAAGGGGGCCGACTATAATTCACCCCTCCACTTT. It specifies CASSLQGKGADYNSPLHF.

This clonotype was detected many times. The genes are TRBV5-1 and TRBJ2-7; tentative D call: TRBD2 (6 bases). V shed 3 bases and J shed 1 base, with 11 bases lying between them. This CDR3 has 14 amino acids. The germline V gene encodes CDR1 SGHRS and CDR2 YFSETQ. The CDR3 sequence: CASSSAAGSYEQYF. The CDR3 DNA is TGCGCCAGCAGCTCGGCCGCGGGGTCCTACGAGCAGTACTTC.

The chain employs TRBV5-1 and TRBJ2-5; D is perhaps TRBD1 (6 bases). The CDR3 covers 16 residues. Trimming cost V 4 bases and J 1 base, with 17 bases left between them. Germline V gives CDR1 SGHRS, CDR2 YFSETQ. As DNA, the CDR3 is TGCGCCAGCAGCCCAACCTTACAGGGCTTCCAAGAGACCCAGTACTTC. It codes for CASSPTLQGFQETQYF.

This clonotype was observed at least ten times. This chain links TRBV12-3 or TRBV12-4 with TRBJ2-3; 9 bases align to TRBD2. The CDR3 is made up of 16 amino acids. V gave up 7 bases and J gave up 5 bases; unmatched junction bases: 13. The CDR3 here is CASTSGTSYPGDTQYF. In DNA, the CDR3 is TGTGCCAGCACTTCGGGGACTAGCTATCCGGGAGATACGCAGTATTTT.